The clone carrying this TCR beta chain was seen a handful of times. Its antigen remains unknown. The sample comes from a study of T cell responses to AZD1222 COVID-19 vaccine. V lost 6 bases and J lost 4; bases outside the gene matches: 9. The germline CDR1 and CDR2 sequences are MNHEY and SMNVEV (reference sequence). The CDR3 spans 15 residues. The table came from immunoSEQ multiplex PCR; TCRdb's copy has only in-frame clones and leaves some out. The sample carries 100,000 to 150,000 clones, just over 85% recorded once. Regarding the study as a whole: Clonal diversity may have been underestimated, and the donors were mostly white British, with more females than males.

The chain uses TRBV27 and TRBJ1-5, with 7 bases fitting TRBD1. The clonotype originates from an adult who received the AZD1222 COVID-19 vaccine. Sequenced material: peripheral blood, taken 28 days after the second AZD1222 dose. In DNA, the CDR3 is TGTGCCAGCAGCCCTCAGACAGGGTTAAATCAGCCCCAGCATTTT. Protein product: CASSPQTGLNQPQHF.